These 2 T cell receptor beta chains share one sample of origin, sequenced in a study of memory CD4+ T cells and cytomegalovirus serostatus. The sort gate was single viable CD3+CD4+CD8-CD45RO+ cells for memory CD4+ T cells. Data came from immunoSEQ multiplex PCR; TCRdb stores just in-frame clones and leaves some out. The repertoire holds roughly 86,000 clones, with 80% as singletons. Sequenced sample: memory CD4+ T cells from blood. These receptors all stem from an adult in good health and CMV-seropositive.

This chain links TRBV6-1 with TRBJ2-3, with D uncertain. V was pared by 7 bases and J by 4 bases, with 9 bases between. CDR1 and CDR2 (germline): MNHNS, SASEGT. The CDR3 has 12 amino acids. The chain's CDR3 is CASTVRADTQYF. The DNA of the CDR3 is TGTGCCAGCACGGTTCGGGCAGATACGCAGTATTTT.

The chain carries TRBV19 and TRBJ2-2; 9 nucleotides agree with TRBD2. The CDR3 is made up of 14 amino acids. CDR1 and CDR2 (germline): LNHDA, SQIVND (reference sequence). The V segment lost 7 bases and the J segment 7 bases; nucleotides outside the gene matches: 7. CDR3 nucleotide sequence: TGTGCCAGTATCCGGGCGGGAGGGGTCGGGGAGCTGTTTTTT. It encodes CASIRAGGVGELFF.